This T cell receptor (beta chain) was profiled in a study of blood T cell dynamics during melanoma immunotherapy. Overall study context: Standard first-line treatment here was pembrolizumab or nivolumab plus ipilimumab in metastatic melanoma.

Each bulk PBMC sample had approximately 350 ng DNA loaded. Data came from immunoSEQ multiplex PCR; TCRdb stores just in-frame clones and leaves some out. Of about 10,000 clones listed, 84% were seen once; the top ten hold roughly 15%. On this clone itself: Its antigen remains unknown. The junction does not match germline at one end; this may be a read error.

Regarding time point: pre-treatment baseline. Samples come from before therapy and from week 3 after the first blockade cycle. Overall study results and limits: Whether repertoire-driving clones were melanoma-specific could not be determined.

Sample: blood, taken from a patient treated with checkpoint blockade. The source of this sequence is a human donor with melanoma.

CDR3 residues: CASSRETSGLSSEQYF. In nucleotides, the CDR3 is TGTGCCAGCAGCCGCGAAACTTCGGGACTCTCCTCCGAGCAGTACTTC. This chain joins TRBV4-2 and TRBJ2-7, with D perhaps matching TRBD2 (6 bases). Per germline, CDR1 LGHNA and CDR2 YNFKEQ. The CDR3 length is 16 residues.